The 15 T cell receptor beta chains given below trace back to one sample, sequenced in a study of spatial heterogeneity in lung cancer. Findings and limits, study-wide: For expanded intratumoral alpha and beta TCRs, counts tracked tumor mutation counts.

Time point defined: sample taken at primary tumor resection. No antigen has been identified for these receptors. One entry per CDR3 protein results from TCRdb running MiXCR on the 5' RACE reads. The sample has around 2,000 distinct CDR3 sequences, approximately 15% seen once. The specimen was lung tumor tissue, collected at surgery. These receptors were collected from a male donor with early-stage non-small cell lung cancer.

V is TRBV5-1 and J is TRBJ2-3; a possible D gene is TRBD2 (6 bases). Germline CDR1 is SGHRS and CDR2 is YFSETQ. The CDR3 consists of 14 residues. V was clipped by 0 bases and J by 4 bases, with 9 bases between them. The CDR3 region has the DNA TGCGCCAGCAGCTTGGAGTGGGGGGCAGATACGCAGTATTTT. Its translation is CASSLEWGADTQYF.

This clonotype is judged medium-sized. This chain links TRBV19 with TRBJ2-2, with D uncertain. V lost 5 bases to trimming and J lost 0 bases, with 4 bases between them. CDR1 LNHDA and CDR2 SQIVND come from the germline V gene (reference sequence). The CDR3 sequence is 13 residues long. The CDR3 sequence is CASSLANTGELFF. The CDR3 DNA sequence: TGTGCCAGTAGTTTAGCGAACACCGGGGAGCTGTTTTTT.

By sample share, this clonotype is medium-sized. CDR3 in DNA: TGCAGTGCTAGAGACGCGTCGTGGGACCGAGTTCGTTCTGGAAACACCATATATTTT. Its translation is CSARDASWDRVRSGNTIYF. The gene calls are TRBV20-1 and TRBJ1-3; the D gene is possibly TRBD1 (5 bases). Germline V lookup: CDR1 DFQATT, CDR2 SNEGSKA (reference sequence). The CDR3 spans 19 residues. The germline V and J ends were trimmed by 0 bases and 1 base, with 22 bases remaining between them.

This chain joins TRBV27 and TRBJ2-7; no clear D gene. The ends were cut back, 8 bases at V and 3 bases at J, with 11 bases in the middle. This CDR3 comprises 12 residues. Per the germline V gene, CDR1 is MNHEY and CDR2 is SMNVEV (reference sequence). This chain's CDR3 is CASAVDLYEQYF. The CDR3 bases are TGTGCCAGCGCAGTCGACCTCTACGAGCAGTACTTC.

This clonotype was found many times. The rearrangement links TRBV7-9 to TRBJ2-1; D not certain. CDR1 is SEHNR and CDR2 is FQNEAQ in the germline V gene (reference sequence). The CDR3 runs 12 residues. Trimming took 5 bases from V and 12 from J, leaving 14 bases between them. The CDR3 DNA reads as TGTGCCAGCAGCGCCCAGTGGGAAGGGCAGTTCTTC. Translating it yields CASSAQWEGQFF.

J is TRBJ1-1 and V is TRBV6-5; 7 positions match TRBD1. J gave up 10 bases and V 7 bases, and 15 bases lay outside the gene matches. CDR3 length equals 14 residues. In germline, CDR1 is MNHEY, CDR2 SVGAGI. The CDR3 nucleotides are TGTGCCAGCAAATCTTCCTTCACAGGGGTTAGAGCTTTCTTT. As protein: CASKSSFTGVRAFF.

This clonotype was seen at least ten times. The chain recombines TRBV23-1 with TRBJ2-4, with D perhaps TRBD2 (6 bases). TRBV23-1 is an ORF, with its function uncertain. With 6 bases removed from V and 0 bases from J, the gap between germline ends came to 12 bases. This CDR3 is built from 15 residues. The CDR3 DNA follows: TGCGCCAGCAGCCTGGGACTCCCAGCCAAAAACATTCAGTACTTC. Protein: CASSLGLPAKNIQYF.

In this sample, this clonotype is medium-sized. The chain uses TRBV9 and TRBJ1-6, with 7 positions matching TRBD1. Germline lookup yields CDR1 SGDLS and CDR2 YYNGEE. V was pared by 4 bases and J by 10 bases, with 11 bases of the junction left unmatched. The CDR3 has 15 amino acids. This chain's CDR3 is CASSKLGGSYSPLHF. The CDR3 nucleotides are TGTGCCAGCAGCAAATTAGGGGGCAGCTACTCACCCCTCCACTTT.

This chain joins TRBV5-1 and TRBJ2-1, with 10 bases lining up with TRBD2. After removal of 0 bases from V and 8 bases from J, the junction contained 5 bases not matched to a gene. This CDR3 has 15 residues. Germline lookup yields CDR1 SGHRS and CDR2 YFSETQ. The CDR3 nucleotides are TGCGCCAGCAGCTTGGAAGGGACTAGCGTGTATGAGCAGTTCTTC. This translates into CASSLEGTSVYEQFF.

The chain joins TRBV30 to TRBJ1-1; D call uncertain. The CDR3 covers 13 residues. Trimming cost V 5 bases and J 4 bases, with 14 bases left between them. Germline lookup yields CDR1 GTSNPN and CDR2 SVGIG (reference sequence). The CDR3, as DNA: TGTGCCTGGCTCTACGGGGTGGGCACTGAAGCTTTCTTT. It is translated as CAWLYGVGTEAFF. Using reference TRBV30 and TRBJ1-1 for the parts outside the CDR3, the full variable domain is SQTIHQWPATLVQPVGSPLSLECTVEGTSNPNLYWYRQAAGRGLQLLFYSVGIGQISSEVPQNLSASRPQDRQFILSSKKLLLSDSGFYLCAWLYGVGTEAFFGQGTRLTVV.

Relative to its sample, this clonotype is medium-sized. J is TRBJ2-7 and V is TRBV10-3; TRBD2 aligns across 8 bases. Germline CDR1 reads ENHRY; CDR2 reads SYGVKD. The V segment lost 10 bases and the J segment 5 bases; nucleotides outside the gene matches: 10. The CDR3 consists of 13 residues. In DNA form, the CDR3 reads TGTGCCACCGGGACTAGTGGTGGGGACGAGCAGTACTTC. This codes for CATGTSGGDEQYF.

The rearrangement uses TRBV4-2 and TRBJ1-1; D may be TRBD1 (6 bases). Germline assignment: CDR1 LGHNA and CDR2 YNFKEQ. The CDR3 consists of 14 residues. V lost 6 bases, J lost 6 bases, and 17 bases lay in between. The CDR3 protein is CASSYDRSYPEAFF. The CDR3 DNA follows: TGTGCCAGCAGTTATGACAGGTCCTATCCTGAAGCTTTCTTT.

This clonotype is termed medium-sized. The chain joins TRBV7-9 to TRBJ2-7; TRBD2 aligns across 9 bases. The J segment lost 1 base and the V segment lost 6 bases, leaving 4 bases of the junction unmatched. CDR1 and CDR2 from the germline V gene are SEHNR and FQNEAQ (reference sequence). This CDR3 spans 14 amino acids. CDR3 protein: CASRDLAGSYEQYF. The CDR3, as DNA: TGTGCCAGCAGGGACCTAGCGGGATCCTACGAGCAGTACTTC.

This clonotype is labeled medium-sized. The gene calls are TRBV4-3 and TRBJ1-1, with D unclear. The CDR3 runs to 15 residues. Germline V gene sequence: CDR1 LGHNA, CDR2 YSLEER. V lost 4 bases to trimming and J lost 2 bases, with 14 bases between them. CDR3 sequence: CASSLKMGGNTEAFF. DNA of the CDR3: TGCGCCAGCAGCCTTAAGATGGGCGGAAACACTGAAGCTTTCTTT.

Relative to its sample, this clonotype is medium-sized. The chain couples TRBV20-1 to TRBJ2-5; no reliable D call. Germline V lookup: CDR1 DFQATT, CDR2 SNEGSKA (reference sequence). V dropped 6 bases and J dropped 2 bases, with 10 bases sitting between them. This CDR3 is built from 12 residues. Here the CDR3 DNA reads TGCAGTGCAACACAGACACAAGAGACCCAGTACTTC. It yields the protein CSATQTQETQYF.